This T cell receptor beta chain appears in the sequencing data of a study of cytomegalovirus exposure and HLA in healthy donors. Germline CDR1 reads MNHNS; CDR2 reads SASEGT. This CDR3 comprises 14 residues. V was clipped by 8 bases and J by 2 bases, with 15 bases between them. Study-wide findings and caveats: A previous analysis found most TCR beta V segments productive roughly 90% or roughly 30% of the time.

60 Vbeta and 13 Jbeta primers were used in PCR. In the authors' methods: Roughly 10 million shared chains were among approximately 80 million unique TCR beta chains counted in a later analysis. The protocol was immunoSEQ multiplex PCR, while the TCRdb copy is restricted to in-frame clones and leaves out a portion. The DNA was the basis for D and trimming; V, J and clone size are from that table. Among roughly 100,000 clones listed, 70% to 90% were seen once. A remark on this clone: Its cognate antigen is unknown.

Sequencing used PBMCs. The chain combines TRBV6-1 with TRBJ1-1; D gene uncertain. This clonotype was sampled from a man between 35 and 55 years old in good health and CMV-seronegative. CDR3 nucleotide sequence: TGTGCCAGCCTTGCGAGATATTCTAACACTGAAGCTTTCTTT. Protein: CASLARYSNTEAFF.